This T cell receptor beta chain was profiled in a study of graft-versus-host responses after intestinal transplantation. The length of the CDR3 is 15 residues. Trimming cost V 6 bases and J 4 bases; bases outside gene matches: 8. The germline CDR1 and CDR2 sequences are MNHEY and SVGAGI. TCRdb's table, derived via immunoSEQ multiplex PCR, lists solely in-frame clones and lacks some. Among some 50,000 clones listed, 70% to 85% were seen once. Details on this clone: The antigen is unknown.

This material consisted of unstimulated CD4+ T cells sorted from spleen or lymph node cells, taken before transplant. This TCR was recovered from a human donor who was the organ donor for an intestinal transplant. The chain couples TRBV6-5 to TRBJ2-2; 7 bases line up with TRBD2. The CDR3 coding sequence is TGTGCCAGCAGGGAGACTAGCTCTTTCACCGGGGAGCTGTTTTTT. This encodes CASRETSSFTGELFF.